These T cell receptor beta chains were read from a single sample in a study of beta chain features in type 1 diabetes. This table comes from immunoSEQ multiplex PCR, and its TCRdb copy is limited to in-frame clones, with some not included. The table lists about 40,000 clones, more than 40% of them singletons. Sample: central memory CD4+ T cells from blood. The receptors were sampled from a woman aged 18-30 years in good health. CDR3s include the opening cysteine and the closing phenylalanine or tryptophan. A D gene is named only where the DNA matches it firmly. The size field is filled for only some rows; it gives once, few, many or a size class.

d_gene	v_gene	j_gene	abundance	CDR3aa	CDR3nt
TRBD1	TRBV6-1	TRBJ2-4	medium-sized	CASSEAGAGGDIQYF	TGTGCCAGCAGTGAAGCGGGCGCAGGGGGAGACATTCAGTACTTC
-	TRBV5-6	TRBJ2-3	few	CASSLVSVSTDTQYF	TGTGCCAGCAGCTTGGTTTCGGTTAGCACAGATACGCAGTATTTT
TRBD1	TRBV15	TRBJ1-2	-	CATSADRADYGYTF	TGTGCCACCAGCGCGGACAGGGCGGACTATGGCTACACCTTC
TRBD1	TRBV9	TRBJ2-3	-	CASSVGQGSIDTQYF	TGTGCCAGCAGCGTAGGACAGGGTAGTATCGATACGCAGTATTTT
-	TRBV18	TRBJ1-4	-	CASSHKSDVNEKLFF	TGTGCCAGCTCCCATAAGAGCGACGTGAATGAAAAACTGTTTTTT
-	TRBV13	TRBJ2-1	few	CASSREYNEQFF	TGTGCCAGCAGCCGTGAGTACAATGAGCAGTTCTTC
-	TRBV7-2	TRBJ1-5	-	CASSLTGFRPQHF	TGTGCCAGCAGCTTAACAGGATTCCGCCCCCAGCATTTT
TRBD1	TRBV2	TRBJ1-5	-	CASSPIPGQGSWGQPQHF	TGTGCCAGCAGTCCGATCCCGGGACAGGGCTCCTGGGGTCAGCCCCAGCATTTT
-	TRBV5-6	TRBJ2-3	few	CASIPKTGRQGGDTQYF	TGTGCCAGCATACCGAAAACCGGGAGACAGGGAGGAGATACGCAGTATTTT
-	TRBV9	TRBJ2-1	few	CASSIRQFDSEQFF	TGTGCCAGCAGCATCAGACAATTCGACAGTGAGCAGTTCTTC
TRBD2	TRBV30	TRBJ2-1	-	CAWSITGLAGRNEQFF	TGTGCCTGGAGTATCACTGGACTAGCGGGAAGGAATGAGCAGTTCTTC
-	TRBV7-8	TRBJ2-6	-	CASSLVTSSWSGANVLTF	TGTGCCAGCAGCTTAGTCACATCTTCCTGGAGTGGGGCCAACGTCCTGACTTTC
TRBD2	TRBV6-6	TRBJ2-5	-	CASSYSSGQETQYF	TGTGCCAGCAGTTATTCTAGCGGCCAAGAGACCCAGTACTTC
-	TRBV29-1	TRBJ2-1	few	CSVEARDSYNEQFF	TGCAGCGTTGAAGCCAGGGACTCCTACAATGAGCAGTTCTTC
TRBD2	TRBV6-1	TRBJ2-1	few	CASSDEPRWGSGGQFF	TGTGCCAGCAGTGATGAACCGAGGTGGGGCTCGGGGGGGCAGTTCTTC
-	TRBV5-1	TRBJ1-1	few	CASSLGQWGTEAFF	TGCGCCAGCAGCTTGGGACAGTGGGGCACTGAAGCTTTCTTT
TRBD1	TRBV11-3	TRBJ2-1	once	CASSPGTGTPFYNEQFF	TGTGCCAGCAGCCCCGGGACAGGGACACCCTTCTACAATGAGCAGTTCTTC
TRBD1	TRBV19	TRBJ2-3	-	CASSIPGTGGRTQYF	TGTGCCAGTAGTATCCCCGGGACAGGAGGCCGTACGCAGTATTTT
TRBD2	TRBV4-2	TRBJ2-7	medium-sized	CASSEGLADFYEQYF	TGTGCCAGCAGCGAGGGACTAGCGGATTTCTACGAGCAGTACTTC